This TCR beta chain came from a study of metastatic and nonmetastatic thyroid tumors. With V trimmed by 4 bases and J by 6 bases, 1 base remained unmatched. The CDR3 extends over 14 amino acids. In germline, CDR1 is SGHTS, CDR2 YDEGEE. As regards this clone: Antigen: not known.

As originally analysed: CDR3 was compared across clinicopathological groups, and the resulting differences were used to build a distant-metastasis classifier for papillary thyroid cancer. Via MiXCR, TCRdb re-called the PCR reads. Clone size and V and J calls follow TCRdb, not the original study. The sample consists of some 19,000 clones, approximately 32% of them appearing once. Before thyroid surgery, none of the patients had received any treatment. The study's findings and limits: Malignant tumors reportedly showed significantly higher TCR beta diversity than benign nodules in both blood and tumor.

The chain uses TRBV5-8 and TRBJ2-1, with 13 bases lining up with TRBD2. Sequencing input: adjacent normal tissue. This receptor was taken from a female donor with papillary thyroid cancer or a benign thyroid nodule (not recorded which). Some clones in this sample may be carry-over from other donors' samples. The CDR3 sequence: CASSRTSGSNEQFF. DNA for the CDR3: TGTGCCAGCAGCCGGACTAGCGGGAGCAATGAGCAGTTCTTC.